What follows describes a single TCR beta chain. The data belong to a study of blood T cell repertoires in COVID-19. Turning to the study itself: The origin of the acute and convalescent COVID-19 samples was the United States, Italy and Spain. PBMCs, B-cell-depleted T cells, or T cells were the source of the cDNA or gDNA that made up the material.

Each recovered donor of Cohort 3 presented with two negative PCRs, clearance, or symptom resolution. Libraries were prepared by immunoSEQ multiplex PCR; TCRdb keeps only in-frame clonotypes and omits some of them. The table shows about half a million clones, with 88% occurring only once. CDR1 is MNHEY, CDR2 SVGAGI, per germline. V shed 6 bases and J shed 1 base, with 12 bases lying between them. This CDR3 is 14 amino acids long. Sequenced material: PBMCs or T cells enriched from blood (not recorded which). J is TRBJ1-1 and V is TRBV6-5; maybe TRBD1 (6 bases). The receptor comes from a woman aged 60-75 years who had recovered from COVID-19. CDR3 residues: CASSWDMGNTEAFF. In nucleotides, the CDR3 is TGTGCCAGCAGCTGGGACATGGGGAACACTGAAGCTTTCTTT.